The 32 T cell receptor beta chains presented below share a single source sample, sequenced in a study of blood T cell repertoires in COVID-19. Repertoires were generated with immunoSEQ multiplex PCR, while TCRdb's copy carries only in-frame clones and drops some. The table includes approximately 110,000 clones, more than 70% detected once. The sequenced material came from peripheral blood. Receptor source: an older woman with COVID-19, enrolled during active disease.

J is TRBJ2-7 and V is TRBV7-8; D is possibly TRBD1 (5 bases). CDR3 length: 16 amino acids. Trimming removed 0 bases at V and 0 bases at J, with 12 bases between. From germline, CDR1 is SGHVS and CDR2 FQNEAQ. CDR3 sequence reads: CASSLAQGRYSYEQYF. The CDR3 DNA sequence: TGTGCCAGCAGCTTAGCTCAGGGCAGGTACTCCTACGAGCAGTACTTC.

CDR3: CASSLAGGVLEKLFF. CDR3 DNA: TGCGCCAGCAGCTTGGCAGGGGGCGTTTTAGAAAAACTGTTTTTT. The rearrangement uses TRBV5-1 and TRBJ1-4; 8 bases map to TRBD1. CDR3 length: 15 residues. Germline CDR1 SGHRS, CDR2 YFSETQ. Trimming cost V 0 bases and J 8 bases; bases outside gene matches: 6.

CDR3 in DNA: TGTGCCAGCAGTTTGCGACGGGGGACAGGCACAGATACGCAGTATTTT. Protein: CASSLRRGTGTDTQYF. The chain couples TRBV27 to TRBJ2-3, with TRBD1 as a possible D gene (7 bases). Germline V gives CDR1 MNHEY, CDR2 SMNVEV (reference sequence). The V gene lost 3 bases and the J gene lost 1 base, with 14 bases spanning the gap. CDR3 length equals 16 residues.

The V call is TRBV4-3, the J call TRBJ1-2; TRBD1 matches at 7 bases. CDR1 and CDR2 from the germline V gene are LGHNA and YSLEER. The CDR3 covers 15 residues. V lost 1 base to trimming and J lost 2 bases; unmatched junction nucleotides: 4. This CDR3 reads CASSQVRGQNYGYTF. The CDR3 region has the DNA TGCGCCAGCAGCCAAGTCCGGGGACAGAACTATGGCTACACCTTC.

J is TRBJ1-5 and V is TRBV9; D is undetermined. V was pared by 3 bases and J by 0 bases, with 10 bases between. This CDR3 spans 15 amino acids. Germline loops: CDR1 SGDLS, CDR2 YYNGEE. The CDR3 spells CASSGSPYSNQPQHF. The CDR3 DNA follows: TGTGCCAGCAGCGGTTCCCCCTATAGCAATCAGCCCCAGCATTTT.

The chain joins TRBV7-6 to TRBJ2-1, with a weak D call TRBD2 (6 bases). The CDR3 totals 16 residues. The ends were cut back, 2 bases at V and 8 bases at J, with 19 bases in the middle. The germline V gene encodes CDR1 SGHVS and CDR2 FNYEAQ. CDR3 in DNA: TGTGCCAGCAGCTTAAGCCACAAGGAGGGTATCGATGAGCAGTTCTTC. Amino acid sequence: CASSLSHKEGIDEQFF.

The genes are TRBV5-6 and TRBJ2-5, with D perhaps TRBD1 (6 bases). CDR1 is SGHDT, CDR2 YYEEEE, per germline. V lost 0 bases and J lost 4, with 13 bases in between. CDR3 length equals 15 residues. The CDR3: CASSLVLAGAETQYF. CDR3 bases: TGTGCCAGCAGCTTGGTGCTAGCAGGGGCAGAGACCCAGTACTTC.

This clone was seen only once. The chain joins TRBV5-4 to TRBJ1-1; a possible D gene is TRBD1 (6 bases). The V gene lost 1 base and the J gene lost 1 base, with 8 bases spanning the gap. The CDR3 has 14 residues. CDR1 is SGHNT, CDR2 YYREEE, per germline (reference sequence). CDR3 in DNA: TGTGCCAGCAGCTTGAACAGGGAGAACACTGAAGCTTTCTTT. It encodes CASSLNRENTEAFF.

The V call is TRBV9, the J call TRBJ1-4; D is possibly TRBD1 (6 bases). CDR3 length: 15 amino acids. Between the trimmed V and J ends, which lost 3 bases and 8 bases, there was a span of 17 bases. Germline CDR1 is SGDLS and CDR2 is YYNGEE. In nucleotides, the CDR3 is TGTGCCAGCAGCGATCCGACAGGTTCTGGGGAAAAACTGTTTTTT. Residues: CASSDPTGSGEKLFF.

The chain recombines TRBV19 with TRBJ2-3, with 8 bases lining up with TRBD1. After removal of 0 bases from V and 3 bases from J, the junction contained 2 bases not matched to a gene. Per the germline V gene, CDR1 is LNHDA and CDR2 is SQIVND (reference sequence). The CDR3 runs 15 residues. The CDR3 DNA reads TGTGCCAGTAGTATAGACAGGGGGCTGACAGATACGCAGTATTTT. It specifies CASSIDRGLTDTQYF.

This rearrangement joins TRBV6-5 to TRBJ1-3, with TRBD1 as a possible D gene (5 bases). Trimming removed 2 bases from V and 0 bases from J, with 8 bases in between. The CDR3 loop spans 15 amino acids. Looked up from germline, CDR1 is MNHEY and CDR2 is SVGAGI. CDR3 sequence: CASSYGASSGNTIYF. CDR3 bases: TGTGCCAGCAGTTACGGGGCGAGCTCTGGAAACACCATATATTTT.

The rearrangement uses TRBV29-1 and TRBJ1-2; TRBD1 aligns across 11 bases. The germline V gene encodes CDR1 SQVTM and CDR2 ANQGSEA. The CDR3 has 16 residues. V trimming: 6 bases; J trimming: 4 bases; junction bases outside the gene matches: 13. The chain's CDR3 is CSVNRDRGTRGYGYTF. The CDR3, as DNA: TGCAGCGTGAACCGGGACAGGGGGACCAGGGGCTATGGCTACACCTTC.

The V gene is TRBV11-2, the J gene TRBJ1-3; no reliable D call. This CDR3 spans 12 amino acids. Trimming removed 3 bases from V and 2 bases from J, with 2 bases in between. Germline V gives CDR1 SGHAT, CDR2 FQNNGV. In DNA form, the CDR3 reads TGTGCCAGCAGCTTTACTGGAAACACCATATATTTT. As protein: CASSFTGNTIYF.

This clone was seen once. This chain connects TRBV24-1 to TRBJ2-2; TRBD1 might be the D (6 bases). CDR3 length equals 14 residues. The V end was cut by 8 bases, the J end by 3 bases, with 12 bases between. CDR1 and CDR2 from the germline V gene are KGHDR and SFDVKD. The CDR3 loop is CATTGAGYTGELFF. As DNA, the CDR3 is TGTGCCACCACAGGGGCAGGGTACACCGGGGAGCTGTTTTTT.

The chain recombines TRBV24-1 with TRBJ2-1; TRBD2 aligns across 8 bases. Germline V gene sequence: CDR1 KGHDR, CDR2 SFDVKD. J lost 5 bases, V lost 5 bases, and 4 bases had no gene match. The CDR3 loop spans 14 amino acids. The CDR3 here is CATSVSGVDNEQFF. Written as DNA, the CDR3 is TGTGCCACCAGTGTTAGCGGGGTCGACAATGAGCAGTTCTTC.

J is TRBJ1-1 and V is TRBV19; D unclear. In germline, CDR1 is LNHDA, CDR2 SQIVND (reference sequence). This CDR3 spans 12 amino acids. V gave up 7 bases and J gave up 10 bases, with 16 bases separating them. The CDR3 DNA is TGTGCCAGTATTAGCCGTAATCTGGGAGCTTTCTTT. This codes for CASISRNLGAFF.

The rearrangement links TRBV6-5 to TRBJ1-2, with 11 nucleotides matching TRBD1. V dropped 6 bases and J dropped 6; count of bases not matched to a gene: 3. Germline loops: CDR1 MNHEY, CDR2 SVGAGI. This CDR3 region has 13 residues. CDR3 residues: CASRRGQGDGYTF. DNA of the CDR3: TGTGCCAGCAGACGGGGACAGGGGGATGGCTACACCTTC.

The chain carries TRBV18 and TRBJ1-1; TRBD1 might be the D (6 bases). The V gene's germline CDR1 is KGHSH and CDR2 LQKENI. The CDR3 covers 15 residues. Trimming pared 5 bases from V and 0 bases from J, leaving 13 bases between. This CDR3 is CASSSKQGLNTEAFF. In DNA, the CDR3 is TGTGCCAGCTCATCAAAACAGGGCCTGAACACTGAAGCTTTCTTT.

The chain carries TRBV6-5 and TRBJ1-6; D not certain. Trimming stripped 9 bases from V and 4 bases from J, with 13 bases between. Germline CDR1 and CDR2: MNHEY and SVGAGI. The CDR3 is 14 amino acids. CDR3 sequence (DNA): TGTGCCAGTCTGAGCGGGAGGTATAATTCACCCCTCCACTTT. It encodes CASLSGRYNSPLHF.

CDR3: CASSLSTGQNYGYTF. Here the CDR3 DNA reads TGTGCCAGCAGCTTAAGTACAGGACAAAACTATGGCTACACCTTC. V and J are TRBV7-2 and TRBJ1-2; tentative D call: TRBD1 (5 bases). V lost 2 bases to trimming and J lost 2 bases, with 12 bases between them. CDR1 and CDR2 (germline): SGHTA, FQGNSA. The length of the CDR3 is 15 residues.

Here the CDR3 DNA reads TGTGCCAGCAGCTTTGACAGTACTAATGAAAAACTGTTTTTT. Translated: CASSFDSTNEKLFF. The chain couples TRBV5-4 to TRBJ1-4; tentative D call: TRBD1 (5 bases). The CDR3 covers 14 residues. Trimming removed 2 bases from V and 2 bases from J, with 7 bases in between. The germline gives CDR1 SGHNT, CDR2 YYREEE (reference sequence).

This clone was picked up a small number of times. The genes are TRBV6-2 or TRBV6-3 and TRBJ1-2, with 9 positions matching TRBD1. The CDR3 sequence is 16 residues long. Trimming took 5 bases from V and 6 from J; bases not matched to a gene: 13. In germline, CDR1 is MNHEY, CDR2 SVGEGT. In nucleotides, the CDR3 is TGTGCCAGCAGTCACCTAAACAGGGGGCGCGGGAATGGCTACACCTTC. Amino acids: CASSHLNRGRGNGYTF.

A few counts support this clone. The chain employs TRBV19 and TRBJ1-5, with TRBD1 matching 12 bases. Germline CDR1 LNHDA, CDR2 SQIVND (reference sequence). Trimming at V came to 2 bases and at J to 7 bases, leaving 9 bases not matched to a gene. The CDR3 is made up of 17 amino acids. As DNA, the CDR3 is TGTGCCAGTAGTATAACCGGGACAGGGGGCTTTGCGCAGCCCCAGCATTTT. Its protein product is CASSITGTGGFAQPQHF.

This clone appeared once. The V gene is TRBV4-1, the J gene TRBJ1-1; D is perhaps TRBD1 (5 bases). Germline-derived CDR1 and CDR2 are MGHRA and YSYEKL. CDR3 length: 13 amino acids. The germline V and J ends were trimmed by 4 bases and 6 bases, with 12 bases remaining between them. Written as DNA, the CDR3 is TGCGCCAGCAGCCTTGGGGGGAGTCCTGAAGCTTTCTTT. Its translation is CASSLGGSPEAFF.

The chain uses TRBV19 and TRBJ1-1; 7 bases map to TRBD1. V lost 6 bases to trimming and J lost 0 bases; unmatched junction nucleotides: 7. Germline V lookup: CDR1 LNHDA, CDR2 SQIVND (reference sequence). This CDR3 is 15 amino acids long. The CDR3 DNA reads TGTGCCAGTAGGACTCACAGGGGCTTGAACACTGAAGCTTTCTTT. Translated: CASRTHRGLNTEAFF. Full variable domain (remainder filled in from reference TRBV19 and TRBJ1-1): DGGITQSPKYLFRKEGQNVTLSCEQNLNHDAMYWYRQDPGQGLRLIYYSQIVNDFQKGDIAEGYSVSREKKESFPLTVTSAQKNPTAFYLCASRTHRGLNTEAFFGQGTRLTVV.

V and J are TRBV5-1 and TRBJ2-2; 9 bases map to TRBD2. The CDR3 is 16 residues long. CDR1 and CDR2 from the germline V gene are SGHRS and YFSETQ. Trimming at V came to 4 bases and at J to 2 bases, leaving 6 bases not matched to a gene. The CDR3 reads CASSLKRGANTGELFF. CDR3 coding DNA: TGCGCCAGCAGCCTGAAGCGGGGGGCCAACACCGGGGAGCTGTTTTTT.

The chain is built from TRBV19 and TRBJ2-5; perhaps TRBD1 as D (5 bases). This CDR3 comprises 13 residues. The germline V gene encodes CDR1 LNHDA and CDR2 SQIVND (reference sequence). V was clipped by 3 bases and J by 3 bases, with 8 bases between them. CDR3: CASSMVGEETQYF. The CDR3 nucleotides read TGTGCCAGTAGTATGGTAGGGGAAGAGACCCAGTACTTC.

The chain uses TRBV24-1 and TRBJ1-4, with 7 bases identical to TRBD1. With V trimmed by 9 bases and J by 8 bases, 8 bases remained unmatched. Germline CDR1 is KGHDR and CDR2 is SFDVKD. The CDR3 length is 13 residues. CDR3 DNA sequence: TGTGCCACCGGGACAGCTTGGGGAGAAAAACTGTTTTTT. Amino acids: CATGTAWGEKLFF.

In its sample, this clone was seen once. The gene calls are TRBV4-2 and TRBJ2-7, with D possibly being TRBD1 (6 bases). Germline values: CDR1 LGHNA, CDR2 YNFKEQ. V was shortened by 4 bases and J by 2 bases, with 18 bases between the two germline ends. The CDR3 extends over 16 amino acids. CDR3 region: CASSPQLRGSPYEQYF. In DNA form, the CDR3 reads TGTGCCAGCAGCCCCCAGTTGAGGGGGTCCCCCTACGAGCAGTACTTC.

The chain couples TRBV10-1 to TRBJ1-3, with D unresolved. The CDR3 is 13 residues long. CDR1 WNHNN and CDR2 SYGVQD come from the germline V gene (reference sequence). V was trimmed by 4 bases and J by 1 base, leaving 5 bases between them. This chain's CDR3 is CASSAGSGNTIYF. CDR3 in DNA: TGCGCCAGCAGTGCCGGGTCTGGAAACACCATATATTTT.

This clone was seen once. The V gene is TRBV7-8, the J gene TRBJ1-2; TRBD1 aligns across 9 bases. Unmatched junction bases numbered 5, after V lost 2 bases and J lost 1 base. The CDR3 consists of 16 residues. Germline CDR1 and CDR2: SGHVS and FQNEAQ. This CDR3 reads CASSLLGTGINYGYTF. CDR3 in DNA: TGTGCCAGCAGCTTATTGGGGACAGGGATTAACTATGGCTACACCTTC.

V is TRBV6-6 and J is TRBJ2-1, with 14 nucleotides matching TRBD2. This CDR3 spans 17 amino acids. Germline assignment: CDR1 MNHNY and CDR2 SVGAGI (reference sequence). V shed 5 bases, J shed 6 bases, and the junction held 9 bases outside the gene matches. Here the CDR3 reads CASSRPVTSGGVNEQFF. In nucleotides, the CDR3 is TGTGCCAGCAGTCGCCCCGTGACTAGCGGGGGGGTCAATGAGCAGTTCTTC.